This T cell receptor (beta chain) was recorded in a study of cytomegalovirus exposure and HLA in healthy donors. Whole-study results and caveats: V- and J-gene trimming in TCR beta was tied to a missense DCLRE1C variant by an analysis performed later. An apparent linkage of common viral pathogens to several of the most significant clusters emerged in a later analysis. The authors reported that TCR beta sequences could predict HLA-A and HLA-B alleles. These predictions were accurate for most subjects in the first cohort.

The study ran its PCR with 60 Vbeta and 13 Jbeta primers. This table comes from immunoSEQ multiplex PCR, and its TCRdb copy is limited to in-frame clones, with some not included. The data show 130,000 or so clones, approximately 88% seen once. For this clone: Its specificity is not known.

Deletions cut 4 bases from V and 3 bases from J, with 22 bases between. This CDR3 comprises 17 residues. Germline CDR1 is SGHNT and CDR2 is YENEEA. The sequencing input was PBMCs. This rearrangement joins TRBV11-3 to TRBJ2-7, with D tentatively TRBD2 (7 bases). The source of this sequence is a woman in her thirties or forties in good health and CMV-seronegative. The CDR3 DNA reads TGTGCCAGCAGCTCGGGGAATGGTGCGGGGGCCTTCTACGAGCAGTACTTC. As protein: CASSSGNGAGAFYEQYF.